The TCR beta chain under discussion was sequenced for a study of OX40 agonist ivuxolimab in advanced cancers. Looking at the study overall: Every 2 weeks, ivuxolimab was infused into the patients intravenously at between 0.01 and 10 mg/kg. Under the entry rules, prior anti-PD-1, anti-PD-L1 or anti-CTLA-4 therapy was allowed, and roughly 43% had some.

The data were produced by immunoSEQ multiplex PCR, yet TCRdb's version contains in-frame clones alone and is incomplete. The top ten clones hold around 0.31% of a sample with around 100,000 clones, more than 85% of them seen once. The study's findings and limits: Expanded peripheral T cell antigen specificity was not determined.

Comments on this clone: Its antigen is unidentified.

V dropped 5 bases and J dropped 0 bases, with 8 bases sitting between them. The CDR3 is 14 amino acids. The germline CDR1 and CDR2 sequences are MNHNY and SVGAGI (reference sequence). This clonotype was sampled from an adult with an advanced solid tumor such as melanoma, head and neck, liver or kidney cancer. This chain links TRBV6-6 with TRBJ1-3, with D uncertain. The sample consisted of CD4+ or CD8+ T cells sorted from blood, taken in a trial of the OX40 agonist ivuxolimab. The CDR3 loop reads CASSSTYSGNTIYF. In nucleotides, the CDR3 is TGTGCCAGCAGTAGCACTTACTCTGGAAACACCATATATTTT.